Listed here are 30 T cell receptor beta chains from one sample, sequenced in a study of metastatic and nonmetastatic thyroid tumors. TCRdb reprocessed the PCR reads via MiXCR. The top ten hold approximately 7% of the sample, which has about 69,000 clones, approximately 14% seen once. No patient received treatment before thyroid surgery. The sample was blood. These receptors were obtained from a male donor with papillary thyroid cancer or a benign thyroid nodule (not recorded which). Some clones in this sample may be carry-over from other donors' samples.

This clone was detected many times. The gene calls are TRBV2 and TRBJ2-3; D perhaps matches TRBD2 (5 bases). The CDR3 runs 14 residues. V lost 6 bases to trimming and J lost 5 bases, with 15 bases between them. In germline, CDR1 is SNHLY, CDR2 FYNNEI. CDR3 sequence reads: CASRADHEGDTQYF. The CDR3 nucleotides are TGTGCCAGCAGAGCCGATCATGAGGGAGATACGCAGTATTTT. The full variable domain, in which reference TRBV2 and TRBJ2-3 provide the parts outside the CDR3, is EPEVTQTPSHQVTQMGQEVILRCVPISNHLYFYWYRQILGQKVEFLVSFYNNEISEKSEIFDDQFSVERPDGSNFTLKIRSTKLEDSAMYFCASRADHEGDTQYFGPGTRLTVL.

The table lists this clone with many counts. J is TRBJ2-1 and V is TRBV27; 7 bases fit TRBD2. The CDR3 has 13 amino acids. CDR1 and CDR2 from the germline V gene are MNHEY and SMNVEV (reference sequence). V trimming: 6 bases; J trimming: 7 bases; junction bases outside the gene matches: 6. Here the CDR3 DNA reads TGTGCCAGCAGCCTCAACGGGGGGAATGAGCAGTTCTTC. This sequence encodes CASSLNGGNEQFF.

This clone was detected many times. V and J are TRBV14 and TRBJ1-3; D might be TRBD1 (5 bases). Germline values: CDR1 SGHDN, CDR2 FVKESK. The CDR3 length is 16 residues. Trimming cost V 4 bases and J 0 bases, with 13 bases left between them. For the CDR3, the DNA is TGTGCCAGCAGCCGTGTGGGGGGATTCTCTGGAAACACCATATATTTT. Protein sequence: CASSRVGGFSGNTIYF.

In this sample, this clone turned up many times. This chain links TRBV12-3 or TRBV12-4 with TRBJ1-1; no firm D call. This CDR3 is 12 amino acids long. Trimming removed 6 bases at V and 6 bases at J, with 11 bases between. This CDR3 is CASRPDIAEAFF. The CDR3 DNA follows: TGTGCCAGCAGGCCCGACATCGCTGAAGCTTTCTTT.

This clone was observed at least ten times. This chain joins TRBV9 and TRBJ2-1; TRBD2 aligns across 12 bases. Germline assignment: CDR1 SGDLS and CDR2 YYNGEE. V gave up 1 base and J gave up 8 bases; unmatched junction bases: 7. This CDR3 contains 16 residues. The CDR3 region is CASSVMASGRVDEQFF. The CDR3 DNA follows: TGTGCCAGCAGCGTAATGGCTAGCGGGAGGGTTGATGAGCAGTTCTTC. The entire variable domain, with the rest obtained from reference TRBV9 and TRBJ2-1, is as follows: DSGVTQTPKHLITATGQRVTLRCSPRSGDLSVYWYQQSLDQGLQFLIQYYNGEERAKGNILERFSAQQFPDLHSELNLSSLELGDSALYFCASSVMASGRVDEQFFGPGTRLTVL.

V is TRBV6-2 or TRBV6-3 and J is TRBJ1-3; TRBD1 matches 7 bases. Germline V gene lookup returns CDR1 MNHEY and CDR2 SVGEGT. The trim removed 5 bases at V and 0 bases at J, leaving 7 bases unmatched. This CDR3 contains 16 residues. The CDR3 DNA is TGTGCCAGCAGTCCGAGACAGGGACTCTCTGGAAACACCATATATTTT. This translates into CASSPRQGLSGNTIYF.

Many counts were recorded for this clone. This chain links TRBV6-1 with TRBJ1-1; D is undetermined. Germline V gene sequence: CDR1 MNHNS, CDR2 SASEGT. The V and J ends lost 4 bases and 0 bases respectively, with 9 bases between them. The CDR3 loop spans 14 amino acids. In DNA form, the CDR3 reads TGTGCCAGCAGTGGGGCCGGTGTGAACACTGAAGCTTTCTTT. Amino acid sequence: CASSGAGVNTEAFF.

This clone was seen repeatedly, ten times or more. The rearrangement uses TRBV20-1 and TRBJ2-3, with no clear D. The CDR3 extends over 15 amino acids. Germline CDR1 reads DFQATT; CDR2 reads SNEGSKA (reference sequence). Between the trimmed V and J ends, which lost 1 base and 4 bases, there was a span of 15 bases. CDR3 amino acids: CSARAWTPVADTQYF. In nucleotides, the CDR3 is TGCAGTGCTAGAGCCTGGACCCCCGTTGCAGATACGCAGTATTTT.

Points on this clone: A much larger clone is a single base away; this may be a read error. The chain links TRBV24-1 to TRBJ2-4, with D perhaps matching TRBD2 (6 bases). Trimming took off 7 bases at V and 6 bases at J, with 15 bases between the two ends. This CDR3 contains 14 residues. From germline, CDR1 is KGHDR and CDR2 SFDVKD. The CDR3 DNA is TGTGCCACCAGCCCCGGGACTGACTTAAACATTCAGTACTTC. Translated: CATSPGTDLNIQYF.

This clone was recorded at least ten times. J is TRBJ2-1 and V is TRBV5-1; possibly TRBD1 for D (6 bases). Germline V gene sequence: CDR1 SGHRS, CDR2 YFSETQ. Trimming cost V 0 bases and J 8 bases, with 9 bases left between them. The CDR3 is made up of 13 amino acids. CDR3 residues: CASSLDRVDEQFF. CDR3 coding DNA: TGCGCCAGCAGCTTGGACAGGGTGGATGAGCAGTTCTTC.

This clone was seen at least ten times. The sample carries other DNA sequences with the same CDR3. This rearrangement joins TRBV29-1 to TRBJ2-3; TRBD1 agrees at 8 bases. Looked up from germline, CDR1 is SQVTM and CDR2 is ANQGSEA. This CDR3 spans 16 amino acids. V was clipped by 7 bases and J by 3 bases; unmatched bases: 15. The CDR3 coding sequence is TGCAGCGCTACTTTTCCGGACAGGGTGAGGACAGATACGCAGTATTTT. Translated, it gives CSATFPDRVRTDTQYF.

This clone was seen at least ten times. This chain uses TRBV5-1 with TRBJ1-4; tentative D call: TRBD1 (5 bases). CDR3 length: 14 residues. Germline V CDR1 and CDR2: SGHRS, YFSETQ. Trimming shortened V by 0 bases and J by 8 bases, and 11 bases separated the two germline ends. Here the CDR3 DNA reads TGCGCCAGCAGCTTGGGGAGGGGTAGGGAAAAACTGTTTTTT. Protein product: CASSLGRGREKLFF.

This clone was found many times. The V call is TRBV11-1, the J call TRBJ2-5, with TRBD2 matching 7 bases. Germline values: CDR1 SGHAT, CDR2 FQDESV (reference sequence). CDR3 length equals 18 residues. Trimming took 5 bases from V and 2 from J; bases not matched to a gene: 17. The CDR3 DNA reads TGTGCCAGCAGCCCCCACCGCGCCACTAGCGCCCCTCAAGAGACCCAGTACTTC. This gives the protein CASSPHRATSAPQETQYF.

This clone was recorded at least ten times. This sequence joins TRBV20-1 and TRBJ2-5; D is perhaps TRBD1 (5 bases). The V end was cut by 6 bases, the J end by 5 bases, with 22 bases between. CDR1 is DFQATT and CDR2 is SNEGSKA in the germline V gene (reference sequence). The CDR3 is 15 residues long. DNA of the CDR3: TGCAGTGCCCGAACAGTTGGGGCGGCGGTGGAGACCCAGTACTTC. Encoded protein: CSARTVGAAVETQYF.

In its sample, this clone was seen many times. Since a much larger clone is just one base distant, this may be a read error. This chain joins TRBV24-1 and TRBJ1-1, with unresolved D. This CDR3 comprises 12 residues. V was trimmed by 3 bases and J by 5 bases, leaving 6 bases between them. The germline V gene has CDR1 KGHDR and CDR2 SFDVKD. The CDR3 region is CATSDTGTEAFF. The CDR3 nucleotides read TGTGCCACCAGTGATACGGGGACTGAAGCTTTCTTT.

This clone was detected ten times or more. This sequence joins TRBV3-1 and TRBJ1-2; no reliable D call. The V gene's germline CDR1 is LGHDT and CDR2 YNNKEL (reference sequence). CDR3 length equals 14 residues. Trimming removed 0 bases at V and 7 bases at J, with 12 bases between. The chain's CDR3 is CASSQDMFVGGYTF. Written as DNA, the CDR3 is TGTGCCAGCAGCCAAGATATGTTCGTAGGTGGCTACACCTTC.

This clone was observed at least ten times. This CDR3 is also generated by other DNA sequences in the sample. The chain carries TRBV11-2 and TRBJ2-7; 7 nucleotides match TRBD2. The germline V gene has CDR1 SGHAT and CDR2 FQNNGV. The junction had 16 bases not matched to a gene; V was cut back by 5 bases and J by 3 bases. The CDR3 totals 17 residues. In nucleotides, the CDR3 is TGTGCCAGCAGCCTAGTCGTAGGGGCGGGAGTTGGCTACGAGCAGTACTTC. Translated, it gives CASSLVVGAGVGYEQYF.

This clone turned up a few times. The chain joins TRBV3-1 to TRBJ2-1; 9 bases line up with TRBD2. Per germline, CDR1 LGHDT and CDR2 YNNKEL (reference sequence). Trimming took 6 bases from V and 10 from J; bases not matched to a gene: 10. The CDR3 loop spans 14 amino acids. CDR3 loop: CASRFSGSSIEQFF. The DNA for the CDR3 is TGTGCCAGCAGGTTTAGCGGGAGTTCGATCGAGCAGTTCTTC.

Regarding this clone: A read error may be the cause here, since a much bigger clone is one base away. The rearrangement uses TRBV7-6 and TRBJ2-2, with a possible D match to TRBD1 (6 bases). CDR3 size: 15 residues. Trimming left V 3 bases short and J 9 bases short, with 17 bases between. Germline CDR1 SGHVS, CDR2 FNYEAQ. Here the CDR3 DNA reads TGTGCCAGCAGCTTTGATCAGGGGCCAGCTTGGGAGCTGTTTTTT. Translating gives CASSFDQGPAWELFF.

V and J are TRBV20-1 and TRBJ1-1; no clear D. This CDR3 comprises 12 residues. Deletions cut 3 bases from V and 7 bases from J, with 12 bases between. Germline V lookup: CDR1 DFQATT, CDR2 SNEGSKA (reference sequence). The CDR3 DNA follows: TGCAGTGCTAGTAGAGGTCTAAATGAAGCTTTCTTT. Its protein is CSASRGLNEAFF.

This clone was found many times. The chain recombines TRBV7-8 with TRBJ2-6; 8 nucleotides match TRBD1. Germline assignment: CDR1 SGHVS and CDR2 FQNEAQ. The length of the CDR3 is 18 residues. J was trimmed by 0 bases and V by 3 bases; bases with no gene match: 7. The CDR3 nucleotides are TGTGCCAGCAGCTTGGCAGGGGGCCTCCACTCTGGGGCCAACGTCCTGACTTTC. It specifies CASSLAGGLHSGANVLTF. The complete variable domain, with remaining parts taken from reference TRBV7-8 and TRBJ2-6, reads GAGVSQSPRYKVAKRGQDVALRCDPISGHVSLFWYQQALGQGPEFLTYFQNEAQLDKSGLPSDRFFAERPEGSVSTLKIQRTQQEDSAVYLCASSLAGGLHSGANVLTFGAGSRLTVL.

The rearrangement uses TRBV20-1 and TRBJ2-7; TRBD1 matches 9 bases. The CDR3 extends over 14 amino acids. The germline V gene encodes CDR1 DFQATT and CDR2 SNEGSKA (reference sequence). J lost 2 bases, V lost 3 bases, and 5 bases had no gene match. The CDR3 DNA is TGCAGTGCTAGGGGGGACAGGGTACCCTACGAGCAGTACTTC. Translating gives CSARGDRVPYEQYF.

This clone appeared many times. This sequence joins TRBV20-1 and TRBJ1-5, with D uncertain. This CDR3 region has 15 residues. Deletions cut 0 bases from V and 7 bases from J, with 16 bases between. Per the germline V gene, CDR1 is DFQATT and CDR2 is SNEGSKA (reference sequence). CDR3 residues: CSARDLGQEWQPQHF. CDR3 nucleotides: TGCAGTGCTAGAGATCTCGGGCAGGAATGGCAGCCCCAGCATTTT.

This clone was detected many times. The chain links TRBV11-2 to TRBJ1-1; 7 bases match TRBD1. Trimming removed 2 bases from V and 0 bases from J; junction bases left unmatched: 3. Looked up from germline, CDR1 is SGHAT and CDR2 is FQNNGV. This CDR3 comprises 15 residues. The CDR3 DNA is TGTGCCAGCAGCTTACGGGGACAGCTGAACACTGAAGCTTTCTTT. Its protein product is CASSLRGQLNTEAFF.

The chain links TRBV13 to TRBJ2-7; D is possibly TRBD1 (6 bases). The CDR3 is made up of 15 amino acids. In germline, CDR1 is PRHDT, CDR2 FYEKMQ (reference sequence). V gave up 5 bases and J gave up 0 bases, with 14 bases separating them. The CDR3, as DNA: TGTGCCAGCAGCCGGACAGTGGCGTCCTCCTACGAGCAGTACTTC. Its translation: CASSRTVASSYEQYF.

This clone was counted ten times or more. The rearrangement links TRBV2 to TRBJ1-6; 8 nucleotides align to TRBD1. After removal of 4 bases from V and 7 bases from J, the junction contained 9 bases not matched to a gene. The CDR3 is 16 amino acids. CDR1 and CDR2 (germline): SNHLY, FYNNEI. CDR3 DNA: TGTGCCAGCAGTGCTCAGGGGGCAAGGGACAATTCACCCCTCCACTTT. It encodes CASSAQGARDNSPLHF.

This clone was found many times. The V gene is TRBV19, the J gene TRBJ2-1; 8 bases align to TRBD1. Trimming removed 8 bases from V and 0 bases from J; junction bases left unmatched: 15. This CDR3 contains 18 residues. CDR1 is LNHDA, CDR2 SQIVND, per germline (reference sequence). CDR3 region: CASSETLRTGSSYNEQFF. CDR3 DNA sequence: TGTGCCAGTTCAGAGACTCTAAGGACAGGGAGCTCCTACAATGAGCAGTTCTTC.

This clone appeared many times. The chain uses TRBV11-2 and TRBJ2-3, with D possibly matching TRBD2 (5 bases). Germline V gene lookup returns CDR1 SGHAT and CDR2 FQNNGV. The V end was cut by 5 bases, the J end by 0 bases, with 12 bases between. The CDR3 sequence is 15 residues long. The CDR3 DNA reads as TGTGCCAGCAGCCCCCGCGGGTGGAGCACAGATACGCAGTATTTT. The encoded protein is CASSPRGWSTDTQYF.

This clone was seen at least ten times. This chain links TRBV30 with TRBJ1-5; no clear D. Germline V gene lookup returns CDR1 GTSNPN and CDR2 SVGIG (reference sequence). This CDR3 has 15 amino acids. Trimming cost V 1 base and J 2 bases, with 12 bases left between them. CDR3 DNA sequence: TGTGCCTGGAGTGAGGGCCAGGTCCGCAATCAGCCCCAGCATTTT. Protein product: CAWSEGQVRNQPQHF.

This clone was counted ten times or more. V is TRBV2 and J is TRBJ2-1; no firm D call. The germline V gene has CDR1 SNHLY and CDR2 FYNNEI. The CDR3 runs to 16 residues. Trimming left V 1 base short and J 5 bases short, with 15 bases between. The CDR3 sequence: CASSEGPQTGNNEQFF. In nucleotides, the CDR3 is TGTGCCAGCAGTGAAGGGCCCCAGACTGGAAACAATGAGCAGTTCTTC. Together with reference TRBV2 and TRBJ2-1, the CDR3 gives the full variable domain: EPEVTQTPSHQVTQMGQEVILRCVPISNHLYFYWYRQILGQKVEFLVSFYNNEISEKSEIFDDQFSVERPDGSNFTLKIRSTKLEDSAMYFCASSEGPQTGNNEQFFGPGTRLTVL.